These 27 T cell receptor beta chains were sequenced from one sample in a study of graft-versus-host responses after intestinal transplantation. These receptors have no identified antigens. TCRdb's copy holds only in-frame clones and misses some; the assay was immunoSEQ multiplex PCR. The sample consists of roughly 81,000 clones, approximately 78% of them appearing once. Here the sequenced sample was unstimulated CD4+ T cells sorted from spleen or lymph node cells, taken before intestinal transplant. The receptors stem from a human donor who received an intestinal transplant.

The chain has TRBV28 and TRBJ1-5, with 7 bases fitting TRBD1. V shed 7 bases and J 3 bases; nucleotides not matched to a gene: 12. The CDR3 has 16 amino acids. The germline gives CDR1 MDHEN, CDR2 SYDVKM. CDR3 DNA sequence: TGTGCCAGCACGATCCCCCGAGGGGGCGTCAATCAGCCCCAGCATTTT. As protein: CASTIPRGGVNQPQHF.

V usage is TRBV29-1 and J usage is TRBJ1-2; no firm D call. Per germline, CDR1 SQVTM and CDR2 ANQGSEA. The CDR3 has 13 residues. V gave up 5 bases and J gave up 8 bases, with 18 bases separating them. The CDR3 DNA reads TGCAGCGTTCGAGCCTCCGCCGGTCAAGGCTACACCTTC. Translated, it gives CSVRASAGQGYTF.

The CDR3 sequence: CAIRNRLAGGIDEQFF. The CDR3 DNA is TGTGCCATCAGAAACAGACTAGCGGGAGGGATCGATGAGCAGTTCTTC. The chain combines TRBV10-3 with TRBJ2-1; TRBD2 matches at 14 bases. V dropped 6 bases and J dropped 8; count of bases not matched to a gene: 9. Looked up from germline, CDR1 is ENHRY and CDR2 is SYGVKD. The CDR3 is 16 residues long.

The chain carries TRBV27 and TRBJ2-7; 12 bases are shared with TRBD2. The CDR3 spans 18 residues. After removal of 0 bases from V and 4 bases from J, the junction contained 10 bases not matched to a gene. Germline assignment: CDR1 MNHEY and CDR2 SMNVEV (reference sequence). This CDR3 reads CASSLSTPTSGRTYEQYF. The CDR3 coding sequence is TGTGCCAGCAGTTTATCGACCCCGACTAGCGGGAGAACTTACGAGCAGTACTTC.

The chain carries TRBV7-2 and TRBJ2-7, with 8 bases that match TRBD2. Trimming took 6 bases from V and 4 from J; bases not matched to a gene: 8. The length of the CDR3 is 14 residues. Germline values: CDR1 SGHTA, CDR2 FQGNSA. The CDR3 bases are TGTGCCAGCAGACGGGGGGGGGCGCAGTACGAGCAGTACTTC. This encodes CASRRGGAQYEQYF.

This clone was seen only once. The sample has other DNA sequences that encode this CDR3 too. The chain's CDR3 is CASSQGTGNYGYTF. The CDR3 nucleotides read TGCGCCAGCAGCCAAGGGACAGGGAACTATGGCTACACCTTC. V is TRBV4-1 and J is TRBJ1-2; TRBD1 matches at 8 bases. The CDR3 is 14 amino acids. With 1 base clipped from V and 2 bases from J, the junction kept 0 bases outside the gene matches. Germline V CDR1 and CDR2: MGHRA, YSYEKL.

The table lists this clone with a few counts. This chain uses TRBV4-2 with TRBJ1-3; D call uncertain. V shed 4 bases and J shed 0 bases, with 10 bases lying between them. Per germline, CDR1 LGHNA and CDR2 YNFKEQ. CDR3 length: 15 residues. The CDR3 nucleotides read TGTGCCAGCAGCCCGGCCGGACTCTCTGGAAACACCATATATTTT. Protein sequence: CASSPAGLSGNTIYF.

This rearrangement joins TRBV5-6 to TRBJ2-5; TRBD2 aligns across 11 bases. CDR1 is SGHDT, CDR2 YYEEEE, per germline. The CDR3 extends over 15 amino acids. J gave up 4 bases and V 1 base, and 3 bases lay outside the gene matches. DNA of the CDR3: TGTGCCAGCAGCTTGTATAGCGGGGGGGCAGAGACCCAGTACTTC. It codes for CASSLYSGGAETQYF.

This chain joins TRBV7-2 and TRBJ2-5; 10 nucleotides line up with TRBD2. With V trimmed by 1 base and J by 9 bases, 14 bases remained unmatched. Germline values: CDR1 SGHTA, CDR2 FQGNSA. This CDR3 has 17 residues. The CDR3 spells CASSLGNSGGKNGAQYF. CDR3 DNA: TGTGCCAGCAGCTTAGGAAATAGCGGGGGGAAGAATGGGGCCCAGTACTTC. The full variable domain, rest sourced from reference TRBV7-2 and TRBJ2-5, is GAGVSQSPSNKVTEKGKDVELRCDPISGHTALYWYRQSLGQGLEFLIYFQGNSAPDKSGLPSDRFSAERTGGSVSTLTIQRTQQEDSAVYLCASSLGNSGGKNGAQYFGPGTRLLVL.

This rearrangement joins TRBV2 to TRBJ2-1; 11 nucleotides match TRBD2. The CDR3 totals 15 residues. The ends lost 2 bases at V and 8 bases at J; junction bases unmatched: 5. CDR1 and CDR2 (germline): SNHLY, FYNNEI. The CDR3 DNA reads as TGTGCCAGCAGTGAAACTAGCGGGGGAGGTCATGAGCAGTTCTTC. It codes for CASSETSGGGHEQFF. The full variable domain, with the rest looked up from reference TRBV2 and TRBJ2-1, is EPEVTQTPSHQVTQMGQEVILRCVPISNHLYFYWYRQILGQKVEFLVSFYNNEISEKSEIFDDQFSVERPDGSNFTLKIRSTKLEDSAMYFCASSETSGGGHEQFFGPGTRLTVL.

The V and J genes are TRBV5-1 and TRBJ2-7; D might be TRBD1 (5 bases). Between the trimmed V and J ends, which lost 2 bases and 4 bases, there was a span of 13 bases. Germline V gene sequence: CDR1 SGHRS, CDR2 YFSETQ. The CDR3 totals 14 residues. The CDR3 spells CASSLQGAKYEQYF. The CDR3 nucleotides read TGCGCCAGCAGCTTACAAGGGGCGAAGTACGAGCAGTACTTC.

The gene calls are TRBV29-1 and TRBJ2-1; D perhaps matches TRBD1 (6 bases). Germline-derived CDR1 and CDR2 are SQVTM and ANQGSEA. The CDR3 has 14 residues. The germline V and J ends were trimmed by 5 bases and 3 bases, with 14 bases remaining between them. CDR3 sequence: CSVRVGTLYNEQFF. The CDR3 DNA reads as TGCAGCGTTAGGGTCGGGACACTCTACAATGAGCAGTTCTTC.

The CDR3 nucleotides are TGTGCCAGCAGCCAAAAGGGAGTCTACAATGAGCAGTTCTTC. Translating it yields CASSQKGVYNEQFF. The V call is TRBV14, the J call TRBJ2-1, with D possibly being TRBD2 (5 bases). Germline V gene lookup returns CDR1 SGHDN and CDR2 FVKESK. V lost 2 bases and J lost 3, with 8 bases in between. The CDR3 runs to 14 residues.

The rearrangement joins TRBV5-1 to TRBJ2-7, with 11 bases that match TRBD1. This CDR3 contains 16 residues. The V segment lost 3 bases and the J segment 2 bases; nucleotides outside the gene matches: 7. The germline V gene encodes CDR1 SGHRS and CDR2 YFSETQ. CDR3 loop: CASSSGTGQGAYEQYF. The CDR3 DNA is TGCGCCAGCAGCTCCGGGACGGGACAGGGGGCCTACGAGCAGTACTTC.

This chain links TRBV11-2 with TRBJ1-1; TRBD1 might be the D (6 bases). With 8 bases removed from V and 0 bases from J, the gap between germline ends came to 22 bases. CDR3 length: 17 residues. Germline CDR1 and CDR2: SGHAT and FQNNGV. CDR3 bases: TGTGCCAGCGGGGAGGGGGGGACATGGCTCATGAACACTGAAGCTTTCTTT. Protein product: CASGEGGTWLMNTEAFF.

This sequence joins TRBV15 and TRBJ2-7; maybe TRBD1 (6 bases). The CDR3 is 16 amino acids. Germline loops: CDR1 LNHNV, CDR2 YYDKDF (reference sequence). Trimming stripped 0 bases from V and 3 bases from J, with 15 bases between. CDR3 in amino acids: CATSRDAGKGGYEQYF. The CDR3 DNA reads TGTGCCACCAGCAGAGATGCCGGGAAAGGGGGCTACGAGCAGTACTTC.

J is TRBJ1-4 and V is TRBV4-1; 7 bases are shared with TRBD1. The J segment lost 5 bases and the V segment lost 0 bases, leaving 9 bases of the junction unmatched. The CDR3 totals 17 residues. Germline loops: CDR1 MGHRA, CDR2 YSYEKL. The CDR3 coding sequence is TGCGCCAGCAGCCAAGAAAGGGCAGCCAGGGGGAATGAAAAACTGTTTTTT. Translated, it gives CASSQERAARGNEKLFF.

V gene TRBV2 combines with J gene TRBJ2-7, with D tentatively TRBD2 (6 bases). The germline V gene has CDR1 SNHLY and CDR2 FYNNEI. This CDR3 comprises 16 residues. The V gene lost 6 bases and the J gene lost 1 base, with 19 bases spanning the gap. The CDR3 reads CASRHTGLAGSYEQYF. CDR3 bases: TGTGCCAGCAGACATACAGGACTCGCGGGGTCCTACGAGCAGTACTTC.

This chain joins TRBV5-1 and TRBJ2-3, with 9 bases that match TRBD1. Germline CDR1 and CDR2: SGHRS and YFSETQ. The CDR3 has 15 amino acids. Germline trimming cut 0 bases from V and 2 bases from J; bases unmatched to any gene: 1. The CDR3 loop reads CASSLGDRDTDTQYF. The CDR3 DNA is TGCGCCAGCAGCTTGGGGGACAGGGACACAGATACGCAGTATTTT. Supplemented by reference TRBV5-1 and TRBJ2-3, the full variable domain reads KAGVTQTPRYLIKTRGQQVTLSCSPISGHRSVSWYQQTPGQGLQFLFEYFSETQRNKGNFPGRFSGRQFSNSRSEMNVSTLELGDSALYLCASSLGDRDTDTQYFGPGTRLTVL.

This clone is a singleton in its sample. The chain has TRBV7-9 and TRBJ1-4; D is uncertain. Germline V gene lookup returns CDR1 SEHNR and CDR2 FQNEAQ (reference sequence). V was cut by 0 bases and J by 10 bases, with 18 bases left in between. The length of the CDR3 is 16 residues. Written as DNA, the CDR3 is TGTGCCAGCAGCTTAGCGAAGGACTCCGGGTCAGGAAAACTGTTTTTT. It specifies CASSLAKDSGSGKLFF.

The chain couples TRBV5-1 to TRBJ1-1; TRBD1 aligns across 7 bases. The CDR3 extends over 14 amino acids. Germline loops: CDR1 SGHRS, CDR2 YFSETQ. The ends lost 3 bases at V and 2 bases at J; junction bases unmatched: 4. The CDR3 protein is CASSSQGFNTEAFF. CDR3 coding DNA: TGCGCCAGCAGCTCACAGGGGTTCAACACTGAAGCTTTCTTT.

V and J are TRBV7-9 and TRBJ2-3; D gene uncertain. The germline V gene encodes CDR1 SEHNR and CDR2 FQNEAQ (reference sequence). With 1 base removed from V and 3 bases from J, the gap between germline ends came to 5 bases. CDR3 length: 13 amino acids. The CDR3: CASSLGVTDTQYF. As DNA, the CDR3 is TGTGCCAGCAGCTTAGGAGTGACAGATACGCAGTATTTT.

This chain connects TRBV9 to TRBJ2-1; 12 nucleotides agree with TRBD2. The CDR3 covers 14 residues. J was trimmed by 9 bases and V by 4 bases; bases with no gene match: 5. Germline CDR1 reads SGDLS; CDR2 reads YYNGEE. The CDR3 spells CASSPSGRAAEQFF. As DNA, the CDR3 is TGTGCCAGCAGCCCTAGCGGGAGGGCAGCTGAGCAGTTCTTC.

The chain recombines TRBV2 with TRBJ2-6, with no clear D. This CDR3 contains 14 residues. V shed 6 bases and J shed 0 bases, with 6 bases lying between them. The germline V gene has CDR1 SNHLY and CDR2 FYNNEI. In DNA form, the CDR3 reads TGTGCCAGCAGGGCCCTCTCTGGGGCCAACGTCCTGACTTTC. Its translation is CASRALSGANVLTF.

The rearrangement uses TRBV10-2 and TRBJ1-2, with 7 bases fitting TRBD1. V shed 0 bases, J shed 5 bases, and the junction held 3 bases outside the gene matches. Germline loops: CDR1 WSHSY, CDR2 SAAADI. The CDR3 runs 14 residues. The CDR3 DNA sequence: TGCGCCAGCAGTGAGTCGCCCAGGGGGTATGGCTACACCTTC. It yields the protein CASSESPRGYGYTF.

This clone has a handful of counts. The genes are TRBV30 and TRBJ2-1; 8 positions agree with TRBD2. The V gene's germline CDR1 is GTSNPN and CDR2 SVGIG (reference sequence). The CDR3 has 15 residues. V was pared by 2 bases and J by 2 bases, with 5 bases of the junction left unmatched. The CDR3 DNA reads TGTGCCTGGAGTTCGGGGGGGCGCCCCTACAATGAGCAGTTCTTC. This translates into CAWSSGGRPYNEQFF.

CDR3 region: CSVDYSWDTEAFF. The CDR3 DNA sequence: TGCAGCGTTGACTACAGCTGGGACACTGAAGCTTTCTTT. The chain has TRBV29-1 and TRBJ1-1; D is undetermined. Germline CDR1 reads SQVTM; CDR2 reads ANQGSEA. The CDR3 spans 13 residues. The V gene lost 3 bases and the J gene lost 3 bases, with 11 bases spanning the gap.